A single sample gave rise to the 18 T cell receptor beta chains below, sequenced in a study of T-cell reconstitution after alpha-beta-depleted transplantation in children. A library of TCRbeta sequences, prepared with unique molecular identifiers, was generated. TCRdb re-called the PCR reads through MiXCR, storing one row per CDR3 protein. The table includes nearly 250,000 distinct CDR3 sequences, around 7.5% detected once. The specimen was PBMCs, mostly from graft donor cells, collected 180 days after TCRalphabeta/CD19-depleted stem cell transplant. Receptors originate from a male patient younger than 18 who had a stem cell transplant for acute lymphoblastic leukemia, so the T cells may come from the graft donor.

This clonotype was counted only a few times. The chain recombines TRBV5-1 with TRBJ2-3; a weak D match, TRBD2 (5 bases). Germline V gene lookup returns CDR1 SGHRS and CDR2 YFSETQ. CDR3 length: 16 amino acids. V was pared by 0 bases and J by 2 bases, with 13 bases between. CDR3 amino acids: CASSLGGKTHTDTQYF. CDR3 coding DNA: TGCGCCAGCAGCTTGGGAGGGAAAACCCACACAGATACGCAGTATTTT.

This clonotype occurred many times. This sequence joins TRBV12-3 or TRBV12-4 and TRBJ2-3; 9 bases fit TRBD2. V gave up 10 bases and J gave up 3 bases; unmatched junction bases: 5. The CDR3 covers 13 residues. CDR3 nucleotides: TGTGCCACTTCTAGCGGGACGACAGATACGCAGTATTTT. Protein: CATSSGTTDTQYF.

This clonotype was observed at least ten times. The rearrangement joins TRBV12-3 or TRBV12-4 to TRBJ2-3; tentatively, D is TRBD1 or TRBD2 (5 bases each). CDR3 length: 18 residues. The germline V and J ends were trimmed by 7 bases and 3 bases, with 26 bases remaining between them. This CDR3 is CASTLRGHFKTTTDTQYF. CDR3 DNA sequence: TGTGCCAGCACCCTGAGGGGTCATTTTAAGACAACAACAGATACGCAGTATTTT.

This clonotype was counted at least ten times. This chain links TRBV27 with TRBJ2-3; D remains unclear. The CDR3 covers 13 residues. From germline, CDR1 is MNHEY and CDR2 SMNVEV (reference sequence). Between the trimmed V and J ends, which lost 7 bases and 2 bases, there was a span of 10 bases. CDR3 sequence: CASMKGNTDTQYF. CDR3 sequence (DNA): TGTGCCAGCATGAAAGGGAACACAGATACGCAGTATTTT.

This clonotype was recorded many times. The rearrangement uses TRBV5-5 and TRBJ2-5, with 9 positions matching TRBD1. The CDR3 is 15 residues long. Trimming cost V 2 bases and J 5 bases; bases outside gene matches: 7. Germline CDR1 SGHKS, CDR2 YYEKEE (reference sequence). The CDR3: CASSFDRGVRETQYF. Written as DNA, the CDR3 is TGTGCCAGCAGCTTCGACAGGGGGGTGCGTGAGACCCAGTACTTC.

This clonotype was counted ten times or more. The chain recombines TRBV25-1 with TRBJ2-7; the D call may be TRBD1 or TRBD2 (5 bases each). Trimming cost V 2 bases and J 3 bases, with 14 bases left between them. The CDR3 runs 15 residues. Germline loops: CDR1 MGHDK, CDR2 SYGVNS. CDR3 residues: CASSEHRDGYYEQYF. DNA of the CDR3: TGTGCCAGCAGTGAACACCGGGACGGGTACTACGAGCAGTACTTC.

In this sample, this clonotype turned up many times. This chain connects TRBV6-5 to TRBJ1-3; D remains unclear. CDR3 length equals 15 residues. In germline, CDR1 is MNHEY, CDR2 SVGAGI. V gave up 2 bases and J gave up 0 bases, with 8 bases separating them. The CDR3 DNA follows: TGTGCCAGCAGTTACCGGGTTCACTCTGGAAACACCATATATTTT. Translation gives CASSYRVHSGNTIYF.

In its sample, this clonotype was seen many times. The rearrangement links TRBV20-1 to TRBJ2-5; weak D call: TRBD2 (5 bases). The V gene lost 2 bases and the J gene lost 5 bases, with 9 bases spanning the gap. Germline CDR1 reads DFQATT; CDR2 reads SNEGSKA (reference sequence). This CDR3 region has 12 residues. Written as DNA, the CDR3 is TGCAGTGCTAGAATCTCGGGGGAGACCCAGTACTTC. Protein: CSARISGETQYF.

The chain carries TRBV6-4 and TRBJ1-4, with D possibly being TRBD1 (5 bases). CDR1 is MRHNA and CDR2 is SNTAGT in the germline V gene. This CDR3 has 18 amino acids. This CDR3 is CTCTAQSPYSEGNEKLFF. The CDR3 DNA reads TGTACCTGCACCGCACAATCCCCCTACAGCGAGGGGAATGAAAAACTGTTTTTT.

There are many counts of this clonotype. The chain carries TRBV10-3 and TRBJ2-7; D uncertain. The CDR3 loop spans 13 amino acids. Germline lookup yields CDR1 ENHRY and CDR2 SYGVKD. The V end lost 5 bases, the J end lost 1 base, and 9 bases lay between the germline ends. This CDR3 reads CAISFIQSYEQYF. The DNA for the CDR3 is TGTGCCATCAGTTTTATCCAGTCCTACGAGCAGTACTTC.

This clonotype was recorded at least ten times. V is TRBV9 and J is TRBJ1-4; maybe TRBD1 (6 bases). The germline V gene encodes CDR1 SGDLS and CDR2 YYNGEE. The V end was cut by 0 bases, the J end by 6 bases, with 9 bases between. The CDR3 consists of 14 residues. CDR3 sequence reads: CASSVGDIHEKLFF. CDR3 DNA sequence: TGTGCCAGCAGCGTAGGGGACATACATGAAAAACTGTTTTTT.

This clonotype was observed many times. An end of the junction differs from the germline gene, which may be a read error. The rearrangement uses TRBV12-3 or TRBV12-4 and TRBJ2-1; possibly TRBD2 for D (5 bases). The CDR3 extends over 13 amino acids. CDR3 DNA sequence: TGCGCCAGCAGCGGCGGGCCATACAATGAGCAGTTCTTC. Translated, it gives CASSGGPYNEQFF.

V gene TRBV12-3 or TRBV12-4 combines with J gene TRBJ1-2; D ambiguous. V lost 4 bases and J lost 4, with 7 bases in between. The CDR3 spans 12 residues. In DNA form, the CDR3 reads TGTGCCAGCAGTTCCAGGTCCTATGGCTACACCTTC. Protein product: CASSSRSYGYTF.

This clonotype appeared many times. The rearrangement uses TRBV20-1 and TRBJ1-5; D call uncertain. Trimming removed 0 bases at V and 0 bases at J, with 6 bases between. Germline-derived CDR1 and CDR2 are DFQATT and SNEGSKA (reference sequence). The CDR3 length is 14 residues. The CDR3 DNA reads TGCAGTGCTAGAGAGGCTTATAGCAATCAGCCCCAGCATTTT. Translation: CSAREAYSNQPQHF.

This clonotype was seen many times. J is TRBJ1-6 and V is TRBV7-9, with D possibly matching TRBD1 (6 bases). V was clipped by 0 bases and J by 6 bases, with 12 bases between them. This CDR3 region has 16 residues. CDR1 is SEHNR and CDR2 is FQNEAQ in the germline V gene (reference sequence). The CDR3 region has the DNA TGTGCCAGCAGCTTAGCGAGGCCAGGGGCTAATTCACCCCTCCACTTT. This encodes CASSLARPGANSPLHF.

A few counts support this clonotype. The chain couples TRBV28 to TRBJ2-7, with 8 positions matching TRBD2. V dropped 2 bases and J dropped 3; count of bases not matched to a gene: 6. The CDR3 totals 15 residues. Germline V gene sequence: CDR1 MDHEN, CDR2 SYDVKM. Here the CDR3 DNA reads TGTGCCAGCAGTTTACCGGGAGGGCCCAGCTACGAGCAGTACTTC. This codes for CASSLPGGPSYEQYF.

This clonotype came up many times. V usage is TRBV7-6 and J usage is TRBJ2-7, with D perhaps TRBD1 (6 bases). The CDR3 length is 13 residues. Trimming took 0 bases from V and 11 from J, leaving 14 bases between them. CDR1 is SGHVS, CDR2 FNYEAQ, per germline. CDR3 protein: CASSLATRDKEYF. The DNA for the CDR3 is TGTGCCAGCAGCTTAGCGACCAGGGACAAAGAGTACTTC. Drawing the rest from reference TRBV7-6 and TRBJ2-7, the complete variable domain is GAGVSQSPRYKVTKRGQDVALRCDPISGHVSLYWYRQALGQGPEFLTYFNYEAQQDKSGLPNDRFSAERPEGSISTLTIQRTEQRDSAMYRCASSLATRDKEYFGPGTRLTVT.

This clonotype has a count of ten or more. This chain connects TRBV12-3 or TRBV12-4 to TRBJ1-6; 9 bases map to TRBD1. This CDR3 is built from 15 residues. Germline trimming cut 3 bases from V and 8 bases from J; bases unmatched to any gene: 5. The CDR3 reads CASSFGTGWYSPLHF. CDR3 DNA sequence: TGTGCCAGCAGTTTCGGGACAGGGTGGTATTCACCCCTCCACTTT.